This T cell receptor beta chain is drawn from a study of blood T cell repertoires in COVID-19. Study-wide context: Acute and convalescent COVID-19 specimens originated in the United States, Italy and Spain.

Germline V CDR1 and CDR2: MDHEN, SYDVKM. Trimming cost V 4 bases and J 5 bases; bases outside gene matches: 14. This CDR3 is built from 17 residues. Only in-frame clones appear in the TCRdb table, and some are missing; sequencing was by immunoSEQ multiplex PCR. The data contain roughly 45,000 clones, around 90% of them singletons. This clone showed up just once. Source material: peripheral blood. The sequence was obtained from a man between 65 and 79 years old with active COVID-19. This chain uses TRBV28 with TRBJ2-5; 9 bases align to TRBD2. CDR3 nucleotide sequence: TGTGCCAGCAGTTCCGTAGGGGAGGTAGCGGGAGTGGAGACCCAGTACTTC. This gives the protein CASSSVGEVAGVETQYF.